The 15 T cell receptor beta chains reported below all come from one sample, sequenced in a study of blood T cell repertoires in COVID-19. Repertoires were generated with immunoSEQ multiplex PCR, while TCRdb's copy carries only in-frame clones and drops some. This sample has around 200,000 clones, with 80% found just once. The specimen was PBMCs or T cells enriched from blood (not recorded which). These receptors came from a woman aged 40 to 55 with acute COVID-19.

The gene calls are TRBV7-2 and TRBJ2-2; 9 bases agree with TRBD1. V shed 4 bases and J 1 base; nucleotides not matched to a gene: 4. This CDR3 spans 16 amino acids. Germline assignment: CDR1 SGHTA and CDR2 FQGNSA. The CDR3 DNA reads as TGTGCCAGCAGCTCAGGGACAGGGATGAACACCGGGGAGCTGTTTTTT. Its protein is CASSSGTGMNTGELFF.

The chain employs TRBV3-1 (or the pseudogene TRBV3-2) and TRBJ2-7; 11 bases are shared with TRBD2. Germline CDR1 and CDR2: LGHDT and YNNKEL (reference sequence). The V and J ends lost 0 bases and 3 bases, in that order; junction bases with no gene match: 1. This CDR3 has 15 amino acids. The CDR3 sequence: CASSQETSGDYEQYF. CDR3 DNA sequence: TGTGCCAGCAGCCAAGAGACTAGCGGGGACTACGAGCAGTACTTC.

V usage is TRBV3-1 (or the pseudogene TRBV3-2) and J usage is TRBJ1-2; D remains unclear. This CDR3 region has 15 residues. Germline V gene lookup returns CDR1 LGHDT and CDR2 YNNKEL (reference sequence). Deletions cut 2 bases from V and 0 bases from J, with 10 bases between. CDR3 sequence: CASSQRPGSNYGYTF. The CDR3 region has the DNA TGTGCCAGCAGCCAAAGGCCGGGGTCTAACTATGGCTACACCTTC.

This chain joins TRBV29-1 and TRBJ2-3, with 7 bases lining up with TRBD1. CDR1 and CDR2 from the germline V gene are SQVTM and ANQGSEA. V gave up 7 bases and J gave up 2 bases; unmatched junction bases: 9. The CDR3 covers 14 residues. This CDR3 reads CSARTGLTTDTQYF. The CDR3 DNA follows: TGCAGCGCTAGGACAGGCTTGACCACAGATACGCAGTATTTT.

The genes are TRBV28 and TRBJ2-1, with a possible D match to TRBD2 (6 bases). Germline CDR1 and CDR2: MDHEN and SYDVKM. CDR3 length: 17 amino acids. V shed 6 bases and J shed 5 bases, with 23 bases lying between them. The CDR3 coding sequence is TGTGCCAGCAGCGACACCATAGCGGCGGGGCCGGACAATGAGCAGTTCTTC. Its protein is CASSDTIAAGPDNEQFF.

This clone was counted a single time. The chain links TRBV4-2 to TRBJ2-2; 8 nucleotides agree with TRBD2. Germline trimming cut 5 bases from V and 4 bases from J; bases unmatched to any gene: 6. Germline loops: CDR1 LGHNA, CDR2 YNFKEQ. The CDR3 contains 15 residues. The CDR3 loop is CASSAGRGGTGELFF. The CDR3 nucleotides read TGTGCCAGCAGCGCCGGGAGGGGTGGCACCGGGGAGCTGTTTTTT.

This chain joins TRBV5-1 and TRBJ1-2; D is possibly TRBD1 (5 bases). V shed 0 bases and J shed 2 bases, with 17 bases lying between them. CDR3 length: 17 residues. Per the germline V gene, CDR1 is SGHRS and CDR2 is YFSETQ. CDR3 bases: TGCGCCAGCAGCTTGGACGGCAGGGCCGTTTTCAACTATGGCTACACCTTC. This sequence encodes CASSLDGRAVFNYGYTF.

In its sample, this clone was seen once. The V and J genes are TRBV11-2 and TRBJ2-3; D gene uncertain. Between the trimmed V and J ends, which lost 5 bases and 0 bases, there was a span of 3 bases. CDR3 length: 12 residues. Germline values: CDR1 SGHAT, CDR2 FQNNGV. CDR3 protein: CASSPSTDTQYF. DNA of the CDR3: TGTGCCAGCAGCCCAAGCACAGATACGCAGTATTTT.

This clone was detected a few times. This chain uses TRBV2 with TRBJ2-3; 7 bases map to TRBD1. V lost 5 bases to trimming and J lost 6 bases; unmatched junction nucleotides: 8. The CDR3 has 14 residues. CDR1 SNHLY and CDR2 FYNNEI come from the germline V gene. The CDR3 DNA is TGTGCCAGCAGTCCGGACAGGTCGCGCGATACGCAGTATTTT. Amino acid sequence: CASSPDRSRDTQYF.

This chain uses TRBV5-6 with TRBJ1-1; TRBD1 might be the D (6 bases). Germline CDR1 and CDR2: SGHDT and YYEEEE. Trimming took 3 bases from V and 3 from J, leaving 15 bases between them. This CDR3 is built from 15 residues. CDR3 sequence reads: CASSYTWEGDTEAFF. In DNA, the CDR3 is TGTGCCAGCAGCTATACTTGGGAGGGGGACACTGAAGCTTTCTTT. Combining the CDR3 with reference TRBV5-6 and TRBJ1-1 gives the whole variable domain DAGVTQSPTHLIKTRGQQVTLRCSPKSGHDTVSWYQQALGQGPQFIFQYYEEEERQRGNFPDRFSGHQFPNYSSELNVNALLLGDSALYLCASSYTWEGDTEAFFGQGTRLTVV.

This sequence joins TRBV2 and TRBJ2-4, with 7 bases fitting TRBD2. This CDR3 region has 14 residues. Looked up from germline, CDR1 is SNHLY and CDR2 is FYNNEI. V trimming: 11 bases; J trimming: 3 bases; junction bases outside the gene matches: 10. CDR3 region: CAGGLDGGKNIQYF. The CDR3 DNA is TGTGCCGGAGGACTAGATGGGGGCAAAAACATTCAGTACTTC. The full variable domain, in which reference TRBV2 and TRBJ2-4 provide the parts outside the CDR3, is EPEVTQTPSHQVTQMGQEVILRCVPISNHLYFYWYRQILGQKVEFLVSFYNNEISEKSEIFDDQFSVERPDGSNFTLKIRSTKLEDSAMYFCAGGLDGGKNIQYFGAGTRLSVL.

The rearrangement links TRBV28 to TRBJ1-4; TRBD1 agrees at 7 bases. V was pared by 7 bases and J by 1 base, with 9 bases of the junction left unmatched. The CDR3 spans 16 residues. Germline V gene sequence: CDR1 MDHEN, CDR2 SYDVKM. CDR3 in DNA: TGTGCCAGCAACGAGGCCACAGGGGTAACTAATGAAAAACTGTTTTTT. Translating gives CASNEATGVTNEKLFF. Supplemented by reference TRBV28 and TRBJ1-4, the full variable domain reads DVKVTQSSRYLVKRTGEKVFLECVQDMDHENMFWYRQDPGLGLRLIYFSYDVKMKEKGDIPEGYSVSREKKERFSLILESASTNQTSMYLCASNEATGVTNEKLFFGSGTQLSVL.

The CDR3 bases are TGTGCCAGTCACAGGGGGTCCGAGGAAAAACTGTTTTTT. It translates to CASHRGSEEKLFF. The chain couples TRBV7-8 to TRBJ1-4; 8 bases align to TRBD1. CDR3 length: 13 amino acids. The germline gives CDR1 SGHVS, CDR2 FQNEAQ. V gave up 9 bases and J gave up 8 bases; unmatched junction bases: 8.

This clone was detected only a few times. CDR3 protein: CASNQVYNSPLHF. CDR3 nucleotides: TGTGCCAGTAATCAGGTCTATAATTCACCCCTCCACTTT. This chain joins TRBV19 and TRBJ1-6, with D unresolved. Between the trimmed V and J ends, which lost 7 bases and 3 bases, there was a span of 7 bases. CDR3 length: 13 residues. CDR1 LNHDA and CDR2 SQIVND come from the germline V gene (reference sequence).

V and J are TRBV5-1 and TRBJ1-2, with D possibly being TRBD1 (5 bases). This CDR3 comprises 14 residues. V lost 5 bases and J lost 8, with 19 bases in between. The germline V gene has CDR1 SGHRS and CDR2 YFSETQ. CDR3 in DNA: TGCGCCAGCAGTGACGAGTCAGGGCAAGAAGGCTACACCTTC. As protein: CASSDESGQEGYTF. The variable domain in full, completed from reference TRBV5-1 and TRBJ1-2, reads KAGVTQTPRYLIKTRGQQVTLSCSPISGHRSVSWYQQTPGQGLQFLFEYFSETQRNKGNFPGRFSGRQFSNSRSEMNVSTLELGDSALYLCASSDESGQEGYTFGSGTRLTVV.